Below, 21 T cell receptor beta chains from the same sample are listed, as sequenced in a study of shared clonotypes between healthy human individuals (dated by TCRdb to 2020 to 2021). The method behind the library was the immunoSEQ multiplex PCR assay. TCRdb holds this immuneACCESS table with in-frame rearrangements only. Some clones are missing; in checked studies, unresolved V genes explain under half, and the rest has no known cause. This sample holds approximately 2.4 million clones; 90% to 96% were observed only once. The ten largest make up around 0.13% of the sample. Sequences were obtained from naive CD4+ T cells sorted from blood. The label giving this sample's cell subset or site can be read as: CD45RA+ positively selected. The source of these receptors is a man between 18 and 29 years old in good health.

The chain carries TRBV2 and TRBJ1-5; possible D gene TRBD1, 6 bases. The CDR3 has 14 amino acids. V was clipped by 5 bases and J by 8 bases, with 16 bases between them. Germline assignment: CDR1 SNHLY and CDR2 FYNNEI. The CDR3 region has the DNA TGTGCCAGCAGTCTACAGGGCCTCCAGGAGCCCCAGCATTTT. Protein product: CASSLQGLQEPQHF.

The gene calls are TRBV5-8 and TRBJ2-7; 10 bases align to TRBD1. Trimming at V came to 3 bases and at J to 4 bases, leaving 7 bases not matched to a gene. The CDR3 runs to 15 residues. Per germline, CDR1 SGHTS and CDR2 YDEGEE. For the CDR3, the DNA is TGTGCCAGCAGCTCCGGACGGGACAGGGGTTACGAGCAGTACTTC. This gives the protein CASSSGRDRGYEQYF.

The chain carries TRBV5-5 and TRBJ2-2; 7 bases line up with TRBD2. The CDR3 is 15 residues long. The germline V gene encodes CDR1 SGHKS and CDR2 YYEKEE (reference sequence). Unmatched junction bases numbered 7, after V lost 3 bases and J lost 5 bases. The CDR3 DNA reads as TGTGCCAGCAGCTCCCATCAGGGAGGGACCGGGGAGCTGTTTTTT. Protein sequence: CASSSHQGGTGELFF.

This clone came up once. The rearrangement uses TRBV6-5 and TRBJ2-7; TRBD2 aligns across 7 bases. J lost 0 bases, V lost 2 bases, and 1 base had no gene match. CDR1 MNHEY and CDR2 SVGAGI come from the germline V gene. The CDR3 totals 14 residues. CDR3 DNA: TGTGCCAGCAGTTACCAGCGGGGCTCCTACGAGCAGTACTTC. It specifies CASSYQRGSYEQYF.

This clone showed up just once. The chain joins TRBV2 to TRBJ2-5, with D unclear. Germline V lookup: CDR1 SNHLY, CDR2 FYNNEI. The CDR3 totals 15 residues. Between the trimmed V and J ends, which lost 8 bases and 2 bases, there was a span of 18 bases. This chain's CDR3 is CASSTLRSQQETQYF. The DNA of the CDR3 is TGTGCCAGCTCCACCCTCAGAAGTCAGCAAGAGACCCAGTACTTC.

The chain combines TRBV25-1 with TRBJ2-3; maybe TRBD2 (7 bases). The V end was cut by 4 bases, the J end by 0 bases, with 11 bases between. This CDR3 is built from 15 residues. CDR1 is MGHDK, CDR2 SYGVNS, per germline. The CDR3 nucleotides read TGTGCCAGCAGTGGGCGGGGGCAGAGCACAGATACGCAGTATTTT. Protein product: CASSGRGQSTDTQYF.

The J gene is TRBJ2-7, the V gene TRBV7-9; possible D gene TRBD2, 6 bases. The CDR3 runs 14 residues. The germline V gene encodes CDR1 SEHNR and CDR2 FQNEAQ (reference sequence). Between the trimmed V and J ends, which lost 3 bases and 4 bases, there was a span of 13 bases. The CDR3 DNA sequence: TGTGCCAGCAGCTTGGGCGGGGAGAGGTACGAGCAGTACTTC. It translates to CASSLGGERYEQYF.

V gene TRBV5-1 combines with J gene TRBJ1-4, with TRBD1 identical over 8 bases. V dropped 4 bases and J dropped 8; count of bases not matched to a gene: 13. The CDR3 spans 16 residues. Germline lookup yields CDR1 SGHRS and CDR2 YFSETQ. The CDR3 here is CASSRNLQGGEEKLFF. Here the CDR3 DNA reads TGCGCCAGCAGCCGGAACTTACAGGGGGGAGAGGAAAAACTGTTTTTT.

This chain joins TRBV7-2 and TRBJ2-2; 9 bases map to TRBD2. The V gene's germline CDR1 is SGHTA and CDR2 FQGNSA. V trimming: 6 bases; J trimming: 7 bases; junction bases outside the gene matches: 3. This CDR3 comprises 13 residues. The CDR3 is CASRPTSGGELFF. The CDR3 coding sequence is TGTGCCAGCAGGCCGACTAGCGGCGGGGAGCTGTTTTTT.

V gene TRBV27 combines with J gene TRBJ2-1, with 13 bases aligning to TRBD2. This CDR3 is 15 amino acids long. With 6 bases clipped from V and 9 bases from J, the junction kept 8 bases outside the gene matches. Germline V CDR1 and CDR2: MNHEY, SMNVEV (reference sequence). This CDR3 is CASSRGRLAGGEQFF. In nucleotides, the CDR3 is TGTGCCAGCAGCCGGGGGAGACTAGCGGGAGGTGAGCAGTTCTTC.

Concerning this clone itself: The identical CDR3 is also encoded by other nucleotide sequences in the sample. The chain combines TRBV28 with TRBJ2-1; TRBD2 matches 11 bases. V was pared by 4 bases and J by 3 bases, with 8 bases of the junction left unmatched. The CDR3 covers 17 residues. Per the germline V gene, CDR1 is MDHEN and CDR2 is SYDVKM. CDR3 sequence reads: CASSSPGLAGGYNEQFF. DNA for the CDR3: TGTGCCAGCAGTTCCCCGGGGCTAGCGGGGGGCTACAATGAGCAGTTCTTC.

The V call is TRBV10-1, the J call TRBJ2-3; maybe TRBD1 (6 bases). Trimming took 2 bases from V and 4 from J, leaving 10 bases between them. CDR1 WNHNN and CDR2 SYGVQD come from the germline V gene (reference sequence). This CDR3 is built from 14 residues. The CDR3 DNA reads as TGCGCCAGCAGTGAGCAGGGGAATTCAGATACGCAGTATTTT. Translating gives CASSEQGNSDTQYF.

V usage is TRBV5-1 and J usage is TRBJ1-6; TRBD1 matches at 9 bases. CDR1 SGHRS and CDR2 YFSETQ come from the germline V gene. V lost 4 bases and J lost 8; bases outside the gene matches: 16. The length of the CDR3 is 18 residues. The CDR3 DNA is TGCGCCAGCAGCGTTGGGCTGGACAGGGGTAAAGGGGATTCACCCCTCCACTTT. Amino acids: CASSVGLDRGKGDSPLHF.

V gene TRBV27 combines with J gene TRBJ1-1; D ambiguous. The V end was cut by 6 bases, the J end by 10 bases, with 18 bases between. CDR3 length: 13 residues. The germline V gene has CDR1 MNHEY and CDR2 SMNVEV (reference sequence). CDR3 protein: CASSPLVSGLAFF. The DNA of the CDR3 is TGTGCCAGCAGCCCATTAGTAAGTGGGTTAGCTTTCTTT.

This chain connects TRBV7-9 to TRBJ2-7; tentative D call: TRBD1 (6 bases). The CDR3 has 11 residues. Per germline, CDR1 SEHNR and CDR2 FQNEAQ (reference sequence). Trimming took 4 bases from V and 9 from J, leaving 10 bases between them. The CDR3 here is CASSSGEPQYF. Here the CDR3 DNA reads TGTGCCAGCAGCTCAGGGGAGCCGCAGTACTTC.

V usage is TRBV6-6 and J usage is TRBJ2-2; D unresolved. Germline assignment: CDR1 MNHNY and CDR2 SVGAGI (reference sequence). The CDR3 has 13 residues. Deletions cut 6 bases from V and 0 bases from J, with 5 bases between. The CDR3 here is CASSGPNTGELFF. CDR3 coding DNA: TGTGCCAGCAGCGGCCCGAACACCGGGGAGCTGTTTTTT.

The rearrangement joins TRBV18 to TRBJ2-1; 7 positions match TRBD2. J gave up 9 bases and V 5 bases, and 16 bases lay outside the gene matches. Germline CDR1 and CDR2: KGHSH and LQKENI. The CDR3 totals 16 residues. The CDR3 here is CASSASSGLQNSEQFF. The CDR3 bases are TGTGCCAGCTCAGCTTCTAGCGGTCTACAAAATTCTGAGCAGTTCTTC.

J is TRBJ2-7 and V is TRBV15, with D hard to call. Trimming stripped 0 bases from V and 4 bases from J, with 7 bases between. Germline CDR1 and CDR2: LNHNV and YYDKDF (reference sequence). There are 13 residues in the CDR3. The CDR3 protein is CATSRDEAYEQYF. CDR3 nucleotides: TGTGCCACCAGCAGAGACGAAGCTTACGAGCAGTACTTC.

This chain joins TRBV25-1 and TRBJ1-6; TRBD1 matches 10 bases. The germline CDR1 and CDR2 sequences are MGHDK and SYGVNS. CDR3 length: 16 amino acids. After removal of 6 bases from V and 7 bases from J, the junction contained 9 bases not matched to a gene. DNA of the CDR3: TGTGCCAGCAGAGTACCGGGACAGGGGAGGAATTCACCCCTCCACTTT. It yields the protein CASRVPGQGRNSPLHF.

The CDR3 bases are TGTGCCAGCAGTAAACTGAACACTGAAGCTTTCTTT. The encoded protein is CASSKLNTEAFF. This chain joins TRBV2 and TRBJ1-1; D is uncertain. Deletions cut 5 bases from V and 0 bases from J, with 4 bases between. CDR1 is SNHLY, CDR2 FYNNEI, per germline. The CDR3 length is 12 residues.

The gene calls are TRBV28 and TRBJ1-1; no clear D gene. V gave up 6 bases and J gave up 7 bases, with 18 bases separating them. This CDR3 spans 14 amino acids. CDR1 is MDHEN and CDR2 is SYDVKM in the germline V gene. The CDR3 DNA follows: TGTGCCAGCAGCCTAGGTGGGGTGCTATTTGAAGCTTTCTTT. This translates into CASSLGGVLFEAFF.